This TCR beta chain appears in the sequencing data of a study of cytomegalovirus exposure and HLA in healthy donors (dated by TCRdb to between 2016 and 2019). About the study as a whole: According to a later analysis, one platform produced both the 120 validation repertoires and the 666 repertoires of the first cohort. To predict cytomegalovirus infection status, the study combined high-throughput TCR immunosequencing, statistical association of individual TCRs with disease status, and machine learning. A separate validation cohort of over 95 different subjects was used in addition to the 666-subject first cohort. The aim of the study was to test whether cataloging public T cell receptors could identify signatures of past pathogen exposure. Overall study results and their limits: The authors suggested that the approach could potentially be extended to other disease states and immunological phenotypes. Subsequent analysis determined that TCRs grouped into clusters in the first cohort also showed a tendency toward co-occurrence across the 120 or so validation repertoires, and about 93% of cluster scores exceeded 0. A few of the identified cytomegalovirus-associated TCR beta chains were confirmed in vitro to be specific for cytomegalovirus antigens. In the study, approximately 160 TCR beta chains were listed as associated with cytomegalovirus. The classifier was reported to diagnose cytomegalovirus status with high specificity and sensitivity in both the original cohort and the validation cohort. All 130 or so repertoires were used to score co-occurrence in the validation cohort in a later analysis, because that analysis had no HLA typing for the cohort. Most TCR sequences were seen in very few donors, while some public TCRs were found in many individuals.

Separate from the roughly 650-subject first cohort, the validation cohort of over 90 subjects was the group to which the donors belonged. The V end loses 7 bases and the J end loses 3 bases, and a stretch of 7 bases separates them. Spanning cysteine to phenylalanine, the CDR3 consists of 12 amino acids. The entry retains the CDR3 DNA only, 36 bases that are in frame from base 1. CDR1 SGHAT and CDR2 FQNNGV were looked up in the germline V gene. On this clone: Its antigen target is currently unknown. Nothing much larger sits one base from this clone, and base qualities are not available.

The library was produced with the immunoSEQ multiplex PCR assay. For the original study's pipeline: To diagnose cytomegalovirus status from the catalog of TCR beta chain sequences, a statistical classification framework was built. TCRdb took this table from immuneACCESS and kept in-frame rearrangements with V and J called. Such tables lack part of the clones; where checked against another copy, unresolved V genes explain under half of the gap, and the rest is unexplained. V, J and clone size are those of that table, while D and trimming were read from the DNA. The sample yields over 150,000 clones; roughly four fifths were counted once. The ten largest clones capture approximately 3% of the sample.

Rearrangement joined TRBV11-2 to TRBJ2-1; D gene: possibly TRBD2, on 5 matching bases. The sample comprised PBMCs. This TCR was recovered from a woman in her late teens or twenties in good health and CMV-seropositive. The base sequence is TGTGCCAGCACCCGGGGCTACAATGAGCAGTTCTTC. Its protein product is CASTRGYNEQFF.